This T cell receptor (beta chain) was retrieved from a study of cytomegalovirus exposure and HLA in healthy donors. Study in general: Of all 400 or so donors who were genotyped, roughly 85% belonged to the Caucasian-associated ancestry cluster. General study points: TCR beta V- and J-gene trimming was later associated with a missense DCLRE1C variant.

The PCR contained 60 Vbeta and 13 Jbeta primers. Profiling relied on immunoSEQ multiplex PCR, and the TCRdb table lists in-frame clones only, not all of them. The sample has 100,000 to 150,000 clones, 80% seen once. V shed 6 bases and J shed 3 bases, with 27 bases lying between them. Germline values: CDR1 LNHDA, CDR2 SQIVND (reference sequence). This CDR3 region has 18 residues. The count of this clone is one. Its antigen is currently unknown. This receptor was obtained from a man aged 25 to 45 in good health and CMV-seropositive. Sequencing was done on a sample of PBMCs. The chain uses TRBV19 and TRBJ2-7; possibly TRBD1 for D (6 bases). The CDR3 bases are TGTGCCAGTAGCAACATGGGGGCTGGTGACCAGGCCGGCTACGAGCAGTACTTC. Its translation: CASSNMGAGDQAGYEQYF.